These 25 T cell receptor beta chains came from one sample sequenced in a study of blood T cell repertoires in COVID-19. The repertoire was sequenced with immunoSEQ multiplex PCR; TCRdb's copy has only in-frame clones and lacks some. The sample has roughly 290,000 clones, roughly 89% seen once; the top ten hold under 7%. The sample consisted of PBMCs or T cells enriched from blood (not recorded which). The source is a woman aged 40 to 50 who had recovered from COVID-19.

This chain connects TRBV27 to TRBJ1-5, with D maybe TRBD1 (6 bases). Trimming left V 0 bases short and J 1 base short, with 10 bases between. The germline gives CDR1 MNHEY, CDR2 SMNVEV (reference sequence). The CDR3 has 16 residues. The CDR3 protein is CASSLSGTLSNQPQHF. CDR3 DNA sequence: TGTGCCAGCAGTTTATCGGGGACACTGAGCAATCAGCCCCAGCATTTT.

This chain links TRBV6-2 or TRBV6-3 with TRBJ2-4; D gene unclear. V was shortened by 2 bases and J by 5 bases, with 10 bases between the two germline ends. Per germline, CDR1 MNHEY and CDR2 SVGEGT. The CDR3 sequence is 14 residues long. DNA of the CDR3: TGTGCCAGCAGTTACCGCGGTACTGAAAACATTCAGTACTTC. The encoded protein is CASSYRGTENIQYF.

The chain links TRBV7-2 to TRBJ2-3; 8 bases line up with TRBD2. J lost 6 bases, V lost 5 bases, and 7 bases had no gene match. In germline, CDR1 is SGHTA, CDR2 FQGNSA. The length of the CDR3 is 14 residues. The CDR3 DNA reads TGTGCCAGCAGCCAGCGGGAGCGGGAGGATACGCAGTATTTT. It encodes CASSQREREDTQYF.

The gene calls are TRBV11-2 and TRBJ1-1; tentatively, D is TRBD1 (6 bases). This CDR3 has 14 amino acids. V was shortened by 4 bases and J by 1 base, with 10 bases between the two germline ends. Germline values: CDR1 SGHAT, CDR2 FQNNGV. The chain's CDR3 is CASSSGVKNTEAFF. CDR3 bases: TGTGCCAGCAGCTCAGGGGTGAAGAACACTGAAGCTTTCTTT.

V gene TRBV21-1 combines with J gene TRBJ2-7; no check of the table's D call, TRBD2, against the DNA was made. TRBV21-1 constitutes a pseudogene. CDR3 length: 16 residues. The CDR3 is CASSKGGTSGPYEQYF. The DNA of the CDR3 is TGTGCCAGCAGCAAAGGAGGGACTAGCGGGCCCTACGAGCAGTACTTC.

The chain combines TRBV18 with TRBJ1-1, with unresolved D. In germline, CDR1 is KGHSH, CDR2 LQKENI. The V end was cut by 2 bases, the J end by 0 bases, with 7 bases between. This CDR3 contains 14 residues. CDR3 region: CASSPTYLNTEAFF. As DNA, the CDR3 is TGTGCCAGCTCACCAACATATTTGAACACTGAAGCTTTCTTT.

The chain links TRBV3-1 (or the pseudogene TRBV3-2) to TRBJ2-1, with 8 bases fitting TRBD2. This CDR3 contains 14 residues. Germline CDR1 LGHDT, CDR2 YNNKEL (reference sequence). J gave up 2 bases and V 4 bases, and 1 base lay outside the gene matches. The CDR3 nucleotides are TGTGCCAGCAGCCCACTAGCGGCCTACAATGAGCAGTTCTTC. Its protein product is CASSPLAAYNEQFF.

CDR3: CASSQGLPSYNEQFF. CDR3 sequence (DNA): TGTGCCAGCAGCCAGGGACTACCCTCCTACAATGAGCAGTTCTTC. The rearrangement joins TRBV3-1 (or the pseudogene TRBV3-2) to TRBJ2-1, with 7 bases that match TRBD2. The CDR3 extends over 15 amino acids. V shed 3 bases, J shed 0 bases, and the junction held 2 bases outside the gene matches. Germline V CDR1 and CDR2: LGHDT, YNNKEL (reference sequence).

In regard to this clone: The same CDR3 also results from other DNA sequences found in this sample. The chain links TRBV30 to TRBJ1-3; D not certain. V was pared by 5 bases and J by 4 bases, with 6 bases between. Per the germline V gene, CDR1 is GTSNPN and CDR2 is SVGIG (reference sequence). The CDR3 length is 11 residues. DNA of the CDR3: TGTGCCTGGGGTCTAGGAAACACCATATATTTT. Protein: CAWGLGNTIYF.

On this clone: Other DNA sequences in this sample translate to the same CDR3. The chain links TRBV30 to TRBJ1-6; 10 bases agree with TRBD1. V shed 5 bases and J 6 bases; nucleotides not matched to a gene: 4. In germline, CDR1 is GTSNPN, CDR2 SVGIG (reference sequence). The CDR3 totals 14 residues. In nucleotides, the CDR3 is TGTGCCTGGGACAGGGGGCTTGGTAATTCACCCCTCCACTTT. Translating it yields CAWDRGLGNSPLHF.

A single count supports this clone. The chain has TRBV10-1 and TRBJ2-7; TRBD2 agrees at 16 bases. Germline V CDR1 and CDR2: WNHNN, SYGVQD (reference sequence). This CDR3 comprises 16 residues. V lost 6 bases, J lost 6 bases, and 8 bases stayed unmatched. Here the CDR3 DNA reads TGCGCCAGCAGGCCGGGACTAGCGGGAGGGCGCTTCGAGCAGTACTTC. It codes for CASRPGLAGGRFEQYF.

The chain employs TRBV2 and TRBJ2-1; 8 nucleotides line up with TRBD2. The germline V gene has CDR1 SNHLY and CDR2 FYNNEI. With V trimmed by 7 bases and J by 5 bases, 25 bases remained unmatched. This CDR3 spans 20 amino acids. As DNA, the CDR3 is TGTGCCAGCATAGGACTAGATGCGATCAGCGGGAGAAGGGGGAACAATGAGCAGTTCTTC. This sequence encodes CASIGLDAISGRRGNNEQFF.

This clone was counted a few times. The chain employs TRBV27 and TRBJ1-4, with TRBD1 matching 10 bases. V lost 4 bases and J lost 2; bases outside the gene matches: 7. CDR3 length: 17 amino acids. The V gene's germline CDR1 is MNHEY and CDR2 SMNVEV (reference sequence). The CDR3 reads CASSSYDRGQTNEKLFF. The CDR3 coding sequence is TGTGCCAGCAGTTCCTACGACAGGGGGCAGACTAATGAAAAACTGTTTTTT.

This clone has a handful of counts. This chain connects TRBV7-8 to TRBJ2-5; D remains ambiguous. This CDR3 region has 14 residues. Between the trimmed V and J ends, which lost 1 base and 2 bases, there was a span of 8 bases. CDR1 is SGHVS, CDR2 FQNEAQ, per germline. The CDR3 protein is CASSLGRQQETQYF. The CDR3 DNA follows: TGTGCCAGCAGCTTAGGGCGGCAACAAGAGACCCAGTACTTC.

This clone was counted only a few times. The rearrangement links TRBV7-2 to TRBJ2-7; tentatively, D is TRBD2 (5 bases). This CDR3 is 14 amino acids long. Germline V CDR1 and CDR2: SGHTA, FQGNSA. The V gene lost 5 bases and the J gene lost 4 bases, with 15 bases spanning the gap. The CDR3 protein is CASSRYGELYEQYF. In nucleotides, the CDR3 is TGTGCCAGCAGCCGGTACGGGGAACTTTACGAGCAGTACTTC. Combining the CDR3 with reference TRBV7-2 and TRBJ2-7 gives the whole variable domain GAGVSQSPSNKVTEKGKDVELRCDPISGHTALYWYRQSLGQGLEFLIYFQGNSAPDKSGLPSDRFSAERTGGSVSTLTIQRTQQEDSAVYLCASSRYGELYEQYFGPGTRLTVT.

The CDR3, as DNA: TGTGCCAGCAGTTTATCATGGGGGGGTGGCTACACCTTC. It is translated as CASSLSWGGGYTF. The V and J genes are TRBV27 and TRBJ1-2; TRBD1 might be the D (5 bases). The V gene's germline CDR1 is MNHEY and CDR2 SMNVEV (reference sequence). V was pared by 0 bases and J by 7 bases, with 9 bases between. The CDR3 spans 13 residues.

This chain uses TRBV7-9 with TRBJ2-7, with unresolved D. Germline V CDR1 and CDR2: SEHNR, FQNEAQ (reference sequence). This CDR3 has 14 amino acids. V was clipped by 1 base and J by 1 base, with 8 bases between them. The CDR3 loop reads CASSLGVPSYEQYF. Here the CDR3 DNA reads TGTGCCAGCAGCTTAGGAGTCCCTTCCTACGAGCAGTACTTC. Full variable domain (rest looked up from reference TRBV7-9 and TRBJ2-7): DTGVSQNPRHKITKRGQNVTFRCDPISEHNRLYWYRQTLGQGPEFLTYFQNEAQLEKSRLLSDRFSAERPKGSFSTLEIQRTEQGDSAMYLCASSLGVPSYEQYFGPGTRLTVT.

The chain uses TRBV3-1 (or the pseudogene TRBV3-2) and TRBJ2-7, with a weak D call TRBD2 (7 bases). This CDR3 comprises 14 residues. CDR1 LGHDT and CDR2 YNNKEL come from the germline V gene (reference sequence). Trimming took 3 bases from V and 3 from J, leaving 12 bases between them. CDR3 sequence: CASSQARGGYEQYF. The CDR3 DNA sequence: TGTGCCAGCAGCCAGGCAAGGGGGGGCTACGAGCAGTACTTC.

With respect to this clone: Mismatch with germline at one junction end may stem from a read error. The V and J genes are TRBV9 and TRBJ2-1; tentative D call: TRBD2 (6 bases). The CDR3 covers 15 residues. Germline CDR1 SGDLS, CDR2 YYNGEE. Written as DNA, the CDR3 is TGTGCCAGCAGCACGCAACCGGGACTCCCCACTTCACGGCTCTTC. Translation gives CASSTQPGLPTSRLF.

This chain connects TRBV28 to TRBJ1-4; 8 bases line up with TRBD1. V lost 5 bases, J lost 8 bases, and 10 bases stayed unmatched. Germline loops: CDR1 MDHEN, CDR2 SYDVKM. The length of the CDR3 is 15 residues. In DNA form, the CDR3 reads TGTGCCAGCAGTACGCCGGACAGGGTTGGGGAAAAACTGTTTTTT. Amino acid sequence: CASSTPDRVGEKLFF.

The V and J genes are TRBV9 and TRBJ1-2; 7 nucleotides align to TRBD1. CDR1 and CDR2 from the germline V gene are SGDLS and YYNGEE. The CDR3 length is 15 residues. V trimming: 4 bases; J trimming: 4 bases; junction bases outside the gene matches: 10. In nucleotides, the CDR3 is TGTGCCAGCAGCTCACCAAAGGGGACAGCCTATGGCTACACCTTC. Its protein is CASSSPKGTAYGYTF.

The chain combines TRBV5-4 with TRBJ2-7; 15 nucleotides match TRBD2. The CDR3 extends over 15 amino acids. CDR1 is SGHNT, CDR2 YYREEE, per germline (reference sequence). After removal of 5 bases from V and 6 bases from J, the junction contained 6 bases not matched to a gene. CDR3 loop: CASSRQGLAGGEQYF. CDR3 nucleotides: TGTGCCAGCAGTAGACAGGGACTAGCGGGAGGCGAGCAGTACTTC.

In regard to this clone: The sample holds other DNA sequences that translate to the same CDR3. The CDR3 is CASSLTGDGYTF. The DNA of the CDR3 is TGTGCCAGCAGCTTAACAGGGGATGGCTACACCTTC. The chain links TRBV27 to TRBJ1-2; 7 bases are shared with TRBD1. The germline gives CDR1 MNHEY, CDR2 SMNVEV (reference sequence). CDR3 length equals 12 residues. The V and J ends lost 6 bases and 6 bases, in that order; junction bases with no gene match: 4.

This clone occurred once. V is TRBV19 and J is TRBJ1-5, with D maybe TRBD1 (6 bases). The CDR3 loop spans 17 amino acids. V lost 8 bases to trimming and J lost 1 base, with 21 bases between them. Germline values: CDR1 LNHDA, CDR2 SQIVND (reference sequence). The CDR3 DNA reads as TGTGCCAGTCAGGGGTCTCTGGCTACCGCGAGCAATCAGCCCCAGCATTTT. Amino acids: CASQGSLATASNQPQHF.

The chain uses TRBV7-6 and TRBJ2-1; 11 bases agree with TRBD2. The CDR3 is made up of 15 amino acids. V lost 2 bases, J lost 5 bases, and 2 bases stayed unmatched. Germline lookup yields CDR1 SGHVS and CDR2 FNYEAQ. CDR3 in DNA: TGTGCCAGCAGCTTACCTAGCGGGAGGCACAATGAGCAGTTCTTC. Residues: CASSLPSGRHNEQFF.